The rows below give T cell receptor beta chains drawn from one sample of a study of T cells in Graves' hyperthyroidism and ophthalmopathy. TCRdb passed the multiplex PCR reads through MiXCR, listing each CDR3 protein once. The table shows over 350,000 distinct CDR3 sequences, with 11% to 15% occurring only once. The material sequenced was blood. The origin of the receptors is a man aged 45-65 years with Graves' ophthalmopathy. The CDR3 runs from the conserved cysteine through the conserved F or W. A D gene is named only where the DNA matches it firmly. Size is stated for part of the rows, as once, few or many counts, or as a class when the clone is expanded.

-,TRBJ2-2,TRBV5-1,few,CASSNGDGTGELFF,TGCGCCAGCAGCAACGGCGATGGAACCGGGGAGCTGTTTTTT
TRBD2,TRBJ2-7,TRBV7-9,few,CASSSGTSGRANYEQYF,TGTGCCAGCAGCAGCGGGACTAGCGGGAGGGCCAACTACGAGCAGTACTTC
-,TRBJ2-5,TRBV12-3/TRBV12-4,many,CASSFPGGQETQYF,TGTGCCAGCAGTTTTCCTGGGGGCCAAGAGACCCAGTACTTC
-,TRBJ2-7,TRBV6-1,few,CASTVYGSAGEQYF,TGTGCCAGCACTGTTTACGGGAGCGCGGGGGAGCAGTACTTC
-,TRBJ1-2,TRBV2,many,CASREGKIYGYTF,TGTGCCAGCAGAGAAGGGAAGATTTATGGCTACACCTTC
-,TRBJ2-5,TRBV20-1,-,CSAQRARARETQYF,TGCAGTGCCCAGAGGGCCCGGGCCCGAGAGACCCAGTACTTC
TRBD2,TRBJ2-7,TRBV4-2,-,CASSQDGTSVSEQYF,TGTGCCAGCAGCCAAGATGGGACTAGCGTTTCCGAGCAGTACTTC
TRBD1,TRBJ2-7,TRBV2,many,CASSGQGAYEQYF,TGTGCCAGCTCAGGACAGGGGGCCTACGAGCAGTACTTC
TRBD2,TRBJ2-3,TRBV3-1,-,CASSQGGRADTQYF,TGTGCCAGCAGCCAGGGTGGGAGGGCAGATACGCAGTATTTT
-,TRBJ2-1,TRBV7-9,-,CASSPRVHLIGEQFF,TGTGCCAGCAGCCCTCGGGTACATTTGATCGGTGAGCAGTTCTTC
TRBD1,TRBJ2-7,TRBV29-1,many,CSGTGFDEQYF,TGCAGCGGGACAGGGTTTGACGAGCAGTACTTC
TRBD1,TRBJ2-5,TRBV24-1,many,CATSDRGTGNSETQYF,TGTGCCACCAGTGATAGGGGGACAGGGAACTCAGAGACCCAGTACTTC
TRBD2,TRBJ2-1,TRBV20-1,few,CSASPPGLGGNEQFF,TGCAGTGCTAGCCCTCCGGGACTAGGTGGCAATGAGCAGTTCTTC
-,TRBJ1-5,TRBV28,few,CASSQVEDQPQHF,TGTGCCAGCTCGCAGGTGGAGGATCAGCCCCAGCATTTT
-,TRBJ2-1,TRBV5-6,-,CASSLGGALGEQFF,TGTGCCAGCAGCCTCGGTGGGGCGCTGGGTGAGCAGTTCTTC
-,TRBJ2-5,TRBV20-1,-,CSVAREETQYF,TGCAGTGTCGCGCGGGAAGAGACCCAGTACTTC
TRBD2,TRBJ2-2,TRBV7-9,-,CASSTSGIATGELFF,TGTGCCAGCAGCACCAGCGGGATCGCCACCGGGGAGCTGTTTTTT
-,TRBJ1-1,TRBV7-2,-,CASSAGSVNTEAFF,TGTGCCAGCAGCGCCGGGTCTGTGAACACTGAAGCTTTCTTT
-,TRBJ2-1,TRBV3-1,many,CASSQDIRREQFF,TGTGCCAGCAGCCAAGATATAAGGAGAGAGCAGTTCTTC
-,TRBJ2-2,TRBV6-1,few,CASIPRVGADTGELFF,TGTGCCAGCATACCCCGGGTGGGGGCCGACACCGGGGAGCTGTTTTTT
-,TRBJ2-3,TRBV28,few,CASSFFTLDTQYF,TGTGCCAGCAGTTTCTTCACTCTAGATACGCAGTATTTT
-,TRBJ2-2,TRBV5-1,many,CASSFRGRETGELFF,TGCGCCAGCAGCTTCCGCGGAAGGGAAACCGGGGAGCTGTTTTTT
-,TRBJ2-3,TRBV20-1,few,CSAARDTQYF,TGCAGTGCTGCAAGAGATACGCAGTATTTT
TRBD1,TRBJ1-2,TRBV6-1,many,CASNQGASNYGYTF,TGTGCCAGCAATCAGGGGGCATCGAACTATGGCTACACCTTC
-,TRBJ2-3,TRBV20-1,-,CSASASAPGSTDTQYF,TGCAGTGCTAGTGCTAGCGCTCCCGGTAGCACAGATACGCAGTATTTT
TRBD2,TRBJ2-4,TRBV6-1,-,CASSEGTSLNIQYF,TGTGCCAGCAGTGAGGGGACTAGCCTGAACATTCAGTACTTC
TRBD2,TRBJ2-1,TRBV10-3,-,CAISPGGAVKQFF,TGTGCCATCAGCCCGGGGGGGGCCGTTAAGCAGTTCTTC
-,TRBJ2-1,TRBV28,many,CASSLLTGYNEQFF,TGTGCCAGCAGTTTACTGACAGGATACAATGAGCAGTTCTTC
-,TRBJ1-2,TRBV24-1,many,CATSDPKTSGGVQGYTF,TGTGCCACCAGTGATCCGAAAACGTCAGGTGGAGTACAGGGCTACACCTTC
-,TRBJ2-4,TRBV6-1,few,CASRTAIENIQYF,TGTGCCAGCCGCACCGCAATAGAAAACATTCAGTACTTC
TRBD2,TRBJ2-7,TRBV7-2,-,CASSEGLAGVRPEQYF,TGTGCCAGCAGCGAGGGACTAGCGGGAGTCCGACCCGAGCAGTACTTC
-,TRBJ2-5,TRBV3-1,many,CASSRPSGTQYF,TGTGCCAGCAGCCGACCCTCCGGGACCCAGTACTTC
-,TRBJ2-7,TRBV6-1,-,CASSGRREGRIVYEQYF,TGTGCCAGCAGTGGCCGGCGCGAGGGTAGGATAGTGTACGAGCAGTACTTC
-,TRBJ2-1,TRBV18,many,CASSQTGYNEQFF,TGTGCCAGCTCACAGACAGGATACAATGAGCAGTTCTTC
-,TRBJ1-1,TRBV7-9,few,CASSSIAFPPNSEAFF,TGTGCCAGCAGCTCCATTGCATTCCCCCCCAATTCTGAAGCTTTCTTT
-,TRBJ2-3,TRBV12-3/TRBV12-4,many,CASRQSAWRAMTSTDTQYF,TGTGCCAGCAGACAAAGCGCCTGGCGGGCCATGACTAGCACAGATACGCAGTATTTT
-,TRBJ2-3,TRBV10-1,many,CAPITPRGTQYF,TGCGCACCAATAACACCCCGGGGTACGCAGTATTTT
TRBD1,TRBJ2-5,TRBV3-1,many,CASSQVGGIQETQYF,TGTGCCAGCAGCCAAGTAGGGGGCATCCAGGAGACCCAGTACTTC
TRBD2,TRBJ2-5,TRBV20-1,many,CSAKGLAGDEETQYF,TGCAGTGCTAAGGGACTAGCGGGAGATGAGGAGACCCAGTACTTC
TRBD2,TRBJ2-7,TRBV20-1,many,CSAPREWGSYEQYF,TGCAGTGCTCCGCGGGAGTGGGGGTCCTACGAGCAGTACTTC
TRBD1,TRBJ1-2,TRBV7-9,many,CASSFNTGQGLYGYTF,TGTGCCAGCAGCTTTAATACCGGACAGGGTCTTTATGGCTACACCTTC
-,TRBJ1-6,TRBV30,many,CAWSGGPVNSYNSPLHF,TGTGCCTGGAGTGGAGGACCCGTCAACTCCTATAATTCACCCCTCCACTTT
-,TRBJ2-3,TRBV10-1,-,CASSEVWDTQYF,TGCGCCAGCAGTGAGGTCTGGGATACGCAGTATTTT
-,TRBJ1-1,TRBV4-2,many,CASSQDPGMNTEAFF,TGTGCCAGCAGCCAAGATCCGGGGATGAACACTGAAGCTTTCTTT
TRBD2,TRBJ2-5,TRBV7-3,many,CASSSTSGRAYGSQETQYF,TGTGCCAGCAGTTCGACTAGCGGGAGGGCCTATGGCTCTCAAGAGACCCAGTACTTC
-,TRBJ2-3,TRBV28,few,CASSTLTGVSTDTQYF,TGTGCCAGCAGTACCCTCACAGGTGTTAGCACAGATACGCAGTATTTT
TRBD1,TRBJ1-2,TRBV15,-,CATSKNPGTGHYGYTF,TGTGCCACCAGCAAAAACCCTGGGACAGGTCACTATGGCTACACCTTC
-,TRBJ2-3,TRBV9,-,CASSASGTSTDTQYF,TGTGCCAGCAGTGCGTCTGGGACTAGCACAGATACGCAGTATTTT
-,TRBJ2-1,TRBV29-1,-,CSVERGSYNEQFF,TGCAGCGTTGAGCGGGGCTCCTACAATGAGCAGTTCTTC
TRBD2,TRBJ2-1,TRBV29-1,few,CSVEDQRELSYNEQFF,TGCAGCGTTGAAGACCAGCGGGAGCTATCCTACAATGAGCAGTTCTTC
-,TRBJ1-2,TRBV5-4,many,CASSRERTDHYGYTF,TGTGCCAGCAGCAGAGAACGGACAGACCACTATGGCTACACCTTC
-,TRBJ2-7,TRBV5-5,many,CASGAAGVYEQYF,TGTGCCAGCGGAGCTGCAGGGGTCTACGAGCAGTACTTC
-,TRBJ1-3,TRBV20-1,few,CSASPLGDTIYF,TGCAGTGCTAGCCCCCTCGGAGACACCATATATTTT
-,TRBJ1-3,TRBV6-1,many,CASSQQGPGNTIYF,TGTGCCAGCAGTCAGCAGGGGCCTGGAAACACCATATATTTT